A single T cell receptor (beta chain) is shown here with its context. The antigen is undetermined. TCRdb re-called the RT-PCR reads with MiXCR, one entry per CDR3 protein. This table has around 570,000 distinct CDR3 sequences, 6% to 9% appearing once. The entry originates in a study of response to subunit inactivated influenza vaccine. General observations from the study: With each seasonal influenza vaccination, the authors suggested, few new T cells are recruited.

The sample was PBMCs from blood, taken less than 30 months after vaccination. This receptor was identified in a man aged 50 to 69 who received an inactivated influenza vaccine.

The CDR3 reads CASSASGRAVDEQFF. CDR3 nucleotide sequence: TGTGCCAGCAGTGCTAGCGGGAGGGCTGTCGATGAGCAGTTCTTC. The chain is built from TRBV27 and TRBJ2-1, with TRBD2 identical over 12 bases. Per the germline V gene, CDR1 is MNHEY and CDR2 is SMNVEV (reference sequence). The V and J ends lost 5 bases and 8 bases, in that order; junction bases with no gene match: 7. This CDR3 contains 15 residues.